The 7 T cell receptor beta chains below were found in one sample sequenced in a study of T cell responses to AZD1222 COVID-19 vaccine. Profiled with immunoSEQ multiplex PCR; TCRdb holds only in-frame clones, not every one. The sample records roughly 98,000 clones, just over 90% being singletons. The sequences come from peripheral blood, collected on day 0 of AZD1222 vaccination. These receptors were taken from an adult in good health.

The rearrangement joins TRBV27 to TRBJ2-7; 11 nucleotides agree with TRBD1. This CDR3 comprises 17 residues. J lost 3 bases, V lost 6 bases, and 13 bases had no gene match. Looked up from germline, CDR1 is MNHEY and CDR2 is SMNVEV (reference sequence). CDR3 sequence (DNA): TGTGCCAGCAGCCGATTTTCACCGGGACAGGGGGTCTACGAGCAGTACTTC. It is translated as CASSRFSPGQGVYEQYF.

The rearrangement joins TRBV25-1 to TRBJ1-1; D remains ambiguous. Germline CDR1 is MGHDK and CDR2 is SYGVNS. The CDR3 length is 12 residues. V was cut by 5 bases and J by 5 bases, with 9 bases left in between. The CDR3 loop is CASSPGLTEAFF. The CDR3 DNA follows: TGTGCCAGCAGTCCTGGGCTGACTGAAGCTTTCTTT.

CDR3 in amino acids: CASSQGGYTDTQYF. DNA of the CDR3: TGTGCCAGCAGCCAAGGCGGGTACACAGATACGCAGTATTTT. The genes are TRBV14 and TRBJ2-3, with TRBD2 as a possible D gene (5 bases). Trimming removed 1 base at V and 2 bases at J, with 7 bases between. The CDR3 contains 14 residues. CDR1 and CDR2 from the germline V gene are SGHDN and FVKESK. Supplemented by reference TRBV14 and TRBJ2-3, the full variable domain reads EAGVTQFPSHSVIEKGQTVTLRCDPISGHDNLYWYRRVMGKEIKFLLHFVKESKQDESGMPNNRFLAERTGGTYSTLKVQPAELEDSGVYFCASSQGGYTDTQYFGPGTRLTVL.

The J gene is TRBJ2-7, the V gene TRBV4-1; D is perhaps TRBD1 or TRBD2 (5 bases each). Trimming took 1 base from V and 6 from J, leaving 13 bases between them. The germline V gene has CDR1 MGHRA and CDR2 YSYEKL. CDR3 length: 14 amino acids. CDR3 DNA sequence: TGCGCCAGCAGCCAAGTTGGGGGTGAGGGCGAGCAGTACTTC. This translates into CASSQVGGEGEQYF.

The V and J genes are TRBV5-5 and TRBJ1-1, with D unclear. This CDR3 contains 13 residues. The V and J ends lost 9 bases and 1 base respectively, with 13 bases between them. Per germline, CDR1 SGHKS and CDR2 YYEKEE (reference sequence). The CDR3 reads CAITRPGNTEAFF. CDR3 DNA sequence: TGTGCCATCACGCGACCAGGGAACACTGAAGCTTTCTTT.

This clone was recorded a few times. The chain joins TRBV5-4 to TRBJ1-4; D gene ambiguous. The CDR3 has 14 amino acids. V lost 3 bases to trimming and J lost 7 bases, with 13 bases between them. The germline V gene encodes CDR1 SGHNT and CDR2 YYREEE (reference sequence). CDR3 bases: TGTGCCAGCAGCTCCGGACCGAATCGTGAAAAACTGTTTTTT. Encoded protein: CASSSGPNREKLFF.

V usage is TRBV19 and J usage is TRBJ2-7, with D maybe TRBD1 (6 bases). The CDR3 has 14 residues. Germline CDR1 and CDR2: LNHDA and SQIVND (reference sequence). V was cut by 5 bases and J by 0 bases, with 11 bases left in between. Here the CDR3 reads CASSDRRGSYEQYF. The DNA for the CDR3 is TGTGCCAGTAGTGACCGCAGGGGCTCCTACGAGCAGTACTTC.